Below, 29 T cell receptor beta chains from the same sample are listed, as sequenced in a study of blood T cell repertoires in COVID-19. The repertoire was sequenced with immunoSEQ multiplex PCR; TCRdb's copy has only in-frame clones and lacks some. Here the sample spans 150,000 to 200,000 clones, roughly 89% being singletons. Sequenced sample: peripheral blood. Receptor source: a woman in her 70s with COVID-19, enrolled during active disease.

Only one count was recorded for this clone. The V gene is TRBV11-2, the J gene TRBJ2-1; 7 bases are shared with TRBD2. This CDR3 spans 15 amino acids. Germline V gene lookup returns CDR1 SGHAT and CDR2 FQNNGV. V shed 0 bases, J shed 9 bases, and the junction held 8 bases outside the gene matches. The CDR3 DNA is TGTGCCAGCAGCTTAGATTGGGCGGGAGAGGGTGAGCAGTTCTTC. This translates into CASSLDWAGEGEQFF.

The chain has TRBV28 and TRBJ2-3; 8 bases align to TRBD1. The CDR3 runs to 15 residues. V shed 6 bases and J 3 bases; nucleotides not matched to a gene: 8. Germline V lookup: CDR1 MDHEN, CDR2 SYDVKM. This chain's CDR3 is CASRARDRMTDTQYF. CDR3 bases: TGTGCCAGCAGGGCCCGGGACAGGATGACAGATACGCAGTATTTT.

This clone has a single count. The CDR3 region has the DNA TGTGCCAGCAGCTTAGGTGTCCTAGTAGCCACTGAAGCTTTCTTT. This encodes CASSLGVLVATEAFF. The chain couples TRBV7-2 to TRBJ1-1; no clear D gene. Germline V gene sequence: CDR1 SGHTA, CDR2 FQGNSA. The V and J ends lost 1 base and 4 bases respectively, with 13 bases between them. The CDR3 has 15 residues. The full variable domain, rest sourced from reference TRBV7-2 and TRBJ1-1, is GAGVSQSPSNKVTEKGKDVELRCDPISGHTALYWYRQSLGQGLEFLIYFQGNSAPDKSGLPSDRFSAERTGGSVSTLTIQRTQQEDSAVYLCASSLGVLVATEAFFGQGTRLTVV.

This clone occurred once. The rearrangement uses TRBV23-1 and TRBJ1-5, with a possible D match to TRBD1 (5 bases). TRBV23-1 is designated an ORF whose function remains uncertain. This CDR3 has 17 amino acids. Trimming cost V 0 bases and J 7 bases, with 19 bases left between them. CDR3 in amino acids: CASSQSVGVDKTQPQHF. The CDR3 nucleotides are TGCGCCAGCAGTCAATCGGTAGGGGTCGATAAAACACAGCCCCAGCATTTT.

This chain joins TRBV18 and TRBJ2-6; TRBD2 agrees at 8 bases. From germline, CDR1 is KGHSH and CDR2 LQKENI. The CDR3 spans 17 residues. The ends lost 0 bases at V and 1 base at J; junction bases unmatched: 2. CDR3 protein: CASSPPSGRSGANVLTF. The CDR3 DNA reads TGTGCCAGCTCACCACCCAGCGGGAGATCTGGGGCCAACGTCCTGACTTTC. Full variable domain (missing parts from reference TRBV18 and TRBJ2-6): NAGVMQNPRHLVRRRGQEARLRCSPMKGHSHVYWYRQLPEEGLKFMVYLQKENIIDESGMPKERFSAEFPKEGPSILRIQQVVRGDSAAYFCASSPPSGRSGANVLTFGAGSRLTVL.

The chain combines TRBV10-3 with TRBJ1-4; possibly TRBD1 for D (5 bases). The ends were cut back, 2 bases at V and 7 bases at J, with 17 bases in the middle. CDR3 length equals 16 residues. Germline V gives CDR1 ENHRY, CDR2 SYGVKD. The CDR3 reads CAISETPAQGGEKLFF. CDR3 bases: TGTGCCATCAGTGAGACCCCCGCGCAGGGAGGTGAAAAACTGTTTTTT.

The V and J genes are TRBV2 and TRBJ1-3; TRBD1 aligns across 8 bases. The CDR3 is 16 residues long. The V and J ends lost 8 bases and 4 bases, in that order; junction bases with no gene match: 13. The germline gives CDR1 SNHLY, CDR2 FYNNEI. CDR3 bases: TGTGCCAGCGTCTACCGGGACAGGCTTACGGGAAACACCATATATTTT. This gives the protein CASVYRDRLTGNTIYF.

The V gene is TRBV11-3, the J gene TRBJ1-1; maybe TRBD1 (6 bases). The V gene lost 5 bases and the J gene lost 4 bases, with 17 bases spanning the gap. CDR1 is SGHNT and CDR2 is YENEEA in the germline V gene. The CDR3 has 15 amino acids. The CDR3 loop is CASSRRRGGATEAFF. For the CDR3, the DNA is TGTGCCAGCAGCCGTCGCAGGGGTGGTGCCACTGAAGCTTTCTTT.

V and J are TRBV13 and TRBJ2-2; 7 bases align to TRBD2. The CDR3 consists of 18 residues. V lost 2 bases and J lost 7; bases outside the gene matches: 16. Germline-derived CDR1 and CDR2 are PRHDT and FYEKMQ (reference sequence). The CDR3 DNA reads as TGTGCCAGCAGCTTAAAGGCGTCTACGGGAGGAAGTTACGGGGAGCTGTTTTTT. Its protein is CASSLKASTGGSYGELFF.

The V and J genes are TRBV7-2 and TRBJ1-1; 10 bases map to TRBD1. Per the germline V gene, CDR1 is SGHTA and CDR2 is FQGNSA. V lost 5 bases to trimming and J lost 3 bases; unmatched junction nucleotides: 3. The CDR3 contains 14 residues. CDR3 amino acids: CASSDRGRDTEAFF. The CDR3 bases are TGTGCCAGCAGCGACAGGGGGCGGGACACTGAAGCTTTCTTT.

The gene calls are TRBV11-3 and TRBJ1-1, with no clear D. The CDR3 length is 13 residues. V was cut by 2 bases and J by 4 bases, with 8 bases left in between. Per germline, CDR1 SGHNT and CDR2 YENEEA. The DNA of the CDR3 is TGTGCCAGCAGCTTATCTGGGAGCACTGAAGCTTTCTTT. Protein: CASSLSGSTEAFF.

This clone appeared a few times. The chain joins TRBV23-1 to TRBJ1-6; 8 nucleotides line up with TRBD1. TRBV23-1 is recorded as an ORF, its role being uncertain. After removal of 1 base from V and 5 bases from J, the junction contained 7 bases not matched to a gene. This CDR3 comprises 17 residues. CDR3 DNA sequence: TGCGCCAGCAGTCAATGTAGGCAGGACAGGGATAATTCACCCCTCCACTTT. This sequence encodes CASSQCRQDRDNSPLHF.

V is TRBV2 and J is TRBJ1-6, with 9 bases matching TRBD1. Germline CDR1 reads SNHLY; CDR2 reads FYNNEI. The CDR3 contains 14 residues. J lost 5 bases, V lost 7 bases, and 3 bases had no gene match. CDR3 bases: TGTGCCAGCACCAGGGACAGGGATAATTCACCCCTCCACTTT. This encodes CASTRDRDNSPLHF.

The chain joins TRBV28 to TRBJ1-1; possibly TRBD1 for D (5 bases). V lost 8 bases and J lost 4, with 20 bases in between. The germline V gene has CDR1 MDHEN and CDR2 SYDVKM. The CDR3 length is 15 residues. In DNA form, the CDR3 reads TGTGCCAGCGATGCATCTGGGGGGTTGAGCACTGAAGCTTTCTTT. It specifies CASDASGGLSTEAFF.

The rearrangement links TRBV21-1 to TRBJ2-7; the table's D call, TRBD1, was not checked against the DNA. TRBV21-1 is termed a pseudogene. This CDR3 contains 14 residues. CDR3 sequence: CASSKGTGLYEQYF. DNA for the CDR3: TGTGCCAGCAGCAAAGGGACAGGTCTCTACGAGCAGTACTTC.

The J gene is TRBJ2-1, the V gene TRBV19; the D gene is possibly TRBD1 (6 bases). The germline V gene encodes CDR1 LNHDA and CDR2 SQIVND (reference sequence). V shed 2 bases and J shed 11 bases, with 16 bases lying between them. This CDR3 has 14 amino acids. CDR3 DNA: TGTGCCAGTAGTATAAAAGCAGGGACAATGAAGCAGTTCTTC. Its protein is CASSIKAGTMKQFF. Supplemented by reference TRBV19 and TRBJ2-1, the full variable domain reads DGGITQSPKYLFRKEGQNVTLSCEQNLNHDAMYWYRQDPGQGLRLIYYSQIVNDFQKGDIAEGYSVSREKKESFPLTVTSAQKNPTAFYLCASSIKAGTMKQFFGPGTRLTVL.

The chain joins TRBV15 to TRBJ2-7; tentative D call: TRBD2 (6 bases). This CDR3 is 13 amino acids long. With 5 bases removed from V and 3 bases from J, the gap between germline ends came to 11 bases. CDR1 and CDR2 from the germline V gene are LNHNV and YYDKDF (reference sequence). The CDR3 here is CATSGTGVYEQYF. The CDR3 coding sequence is TGTGCCACCAGCGGGACTGGGGTCTACGAGCAGTACTTC.

The V call is TRBV5-1, the J call TRBJ2-7; 11 nucleotides match TRBD2. CDR3 length equals 16 residues. V shed 2 bases, J shed 3 bases, and the junction held 7 bases outside the gene matches. Germline-derived CDR1 and CDR2 are SGHRS and YFSETQ. The CDR3 spells CASSFQPGLAVYEQYF. The DNA of the CDR3 is TGCGCCAGCAGCTTTCAGCCGGGACTAGCGGTCTACGAGCAGTACTTC.

This sequence joins TRBV3-1 (or the pseudogene TRBV3-2) and TRBJ2-3, with 8 positions matching TRBD1. Germline CDR1 and CDR2: LGHDT and YNNKEL (reference sequence). Germline trimming cut 8 bases from V and 4 bases from J; bases unmatched to any gene: 14. The CDR3 is made up of 16 amino acids. The CDR3 reads CASQRGQGAVADTQYF. The DNA for the CDR3 is TGTGCCAGCCAGCGTGGGCAGGGGGCAGTAGCAGATACGCAGTATTTT.

The rearrangement links TRBV7-3 to TRBJ2-2; 7 nucleotides match TRBD1. The trim removed 5 bases at V and 5 bases at J, leaving 5 bases unmatched. The V gene's germline CDR1 is SGHTA and CDR2 FQGTGA. The CDR3 is made up of 14 amino acids. The CDR3 bases are TGTGCCAGCAGCGAGACGACAGGGACCGGGGAGCTGTTTTTT. Encoded protein: CASSETTGTGELFF.

The CDR3, as DNA: TGTGCCAGCAGCCAGGGACTAGCGGGAGTAAAAGGCAATGAGCAGTTCTTC. Protein product: CASSQGLAGVKGNEQFF. This sequence joins TRBV5-4 and TRBJ2-1, with 14 bases identical to TRBD2. This CDR3 region has 17 residues. V gave up 4 bases and J gave up 6 bases; unmatched junction bases: 9. Germline CDR1 SGHNT, CDR2 YYREEE (reference sequence).

V is TRBV14 and J is TRBJ2-1; no clear D. This CDR3 comprises 13 residues. Germline lookup yields CDR1 SGHDN and CDR2 FVKESK. Trimming removed 1 base from V and 5 bases from J, with 6 bases in between. The CDR3 nucleotides are TGTGCCAGCAGCCAAGGACTGCACAATGAGCAGTTCTTC. Residues: CASSQGLHNEQFF.

This clone was detected a few times. Other DNA sequences in this sample translate to the same CDR3. This chain uses TRBV6-6 with TRBJ2-5; D is undetermined. In germline, CDR1 is MNHNY, CDR2 SVGAGI (reference sequence). The CDR3 is made up of 12 amino acids. V gave up 2 bases and J gave up 3 bases, with 4 bases separating them. This chain's CDR3 is CASSYPEETQYF. The DNA of the CDR3 is TGTGCCAGCAGTTACCCAGAAGAGACCCAGTACTTC.

The V and J genes are TRBV29-1 and TRBJ2-5; tentative D call: TRBD1 (5 bases). Looked up from germline, CDR1 is SQVTM and CDR2 is ANQGSEA. CDR3 length: 15 amino acids. The V end was cut by 3 bases, the J end by 3 bases, with 17 bases between. CDR3 nucleotide sequence: TGCAGCGTTGAGTTCCGGCAGGACATGAAAGAGACCCAGTACTTC. As protein: CSVEFRQDMKETQYF.

This chain connects TRBV11-3 to TRBJ2-1, with 11 bases fitting TRBD1. The CDR3 is 15 residues long. CDR1 is SGHNT and CDR2 is YENEEA in the germline V gene. V trimming: 3 bases; J trimming: 9 bases; junction bases outside the gene matches: 7. The CDR3 loop is CASSLGTGGGGEQFF. The CDR3 bases are TGTGCCAGCAGCTTGGGGACAGGGGGAGGTGGTGAGCAGTTCTTC. Drawing the rest from reference TRBV11-3 and TRBJ2-1, the complete variable domain is EAGVVQSPRYKIIEKKQPVAFWCNPISGHNTLYWYLQNLGQGPELLIRYENEEAVDDSQLPKDRFSAERLKGVDSTLKIQPAELGDSAVYLCASSLGTGGGGEQFFGPGTRLTVL.

The gene calls are TRBV19 and TRBJ2-3; 14 bases agree with TRBD2. The germline CDR1 and CDR2 sequences are LNHDA and SQIVND (reference sequence). Unmatched junction bases numbered 4, after V lost 5 bases and J lost 6 bases. The CDR3 spans 15 residues. CDR3 coding DNA: TGTGCCAGTAGTCCGGGACTAGCGGGAGCCGATACGCAGTATTTT. As protein: CASSPGLAGADTQYF.

V is TRBV25-1 and J is TRBJ2-5, with TRBD2 as a possible D gene (5 bases). Per germline, CDR1 MGHDK and CDR2 SYGVNS. The CDR3 runs to 17 residues. V was pared by 8 bases and J by 4 bases, with 26 bases between. The CDR3 here is CASAPVITGLSVETQYF. CDR3 sequence (DNA): TGTGCCAGCGCACCGGTTATTACCGGACTGAGTGTAGAGACCCAGTACTTC.

V is TRBV21-1 and J is TRBJ1-3; TRBD1, as called in the table, went unchecked against the DNA. TRBV21-1 is a pseudogene segment. CDR3 size: 17 residues. CDR3 sequence reads: CASSKVQGVVSGNTIYF. For the CDR3, the DNA is TGTGCCAGCAGCAAAGTACAGGGGGTGGTCTCTGGAAACACCATATATTTT.

The chain has TRBV3-1 (or the pseudogene TRBV3-2) and TRBJ1-6; the D is unclear. The V end was cut by 4 bases, the J end by 10 bases, with 11 bases between. Germline values: CDR1 LGHDT, CDR2 YNNKEL (reference sequence). The CDR3 runs 13 residues. The CDR3 nucleotides read TGTGCCAGCAGCCCCCGGAGCCTCTCACCCCTCCACTTT. It codes for CASSPRSLSPLHF.